This T cell receptor beta chain was observed in a study of blood T cell repertoires in COVID-19. The table came from immunoSEQ multiplex PCR; TCRdb's copy has only in-frame clones and leaves some out. The table has 88,000 or so clones, over 75% seen once. The sample consisted of peripheral blood. The TCR originated in a man aged 55 to 69 with acute or convalescent COVID-19.

CDR3 nucleotides: TGTGCCAGCAGTCGAAGGAGGCAGGGGGAAGAGACCCAGTACTTC. Its translation is CASSRRRQGEETQYF. V gene TRBV6-5 combines with J gene TRBJ2-5; 7 nucleotides match TRBD1. CDR1 is MNHEY and CDR2 is SVGAGI in the germline V gene. The V and J ends lost 5 bases and 3 bases, in that order; junction bases with no gene match: 9. This CDR3 has 15 amino acids.